There are a few counts of the clone carrying this TCR beta chain. V gave up 4 bases and J gave up 8 bases, with 9 bases separating them. The CDR3 has 12 residues. Germline lookup yields CDR1 SEHNR and CDR2 FQNEAQ (reference sequence). Researchers amplified the TCR beta CDR3 regions from RNA transcripts. Carried out on the TCR CDR3, a first-round RT-PCR used the HTBI primer set. Via MiXCR, TCRdb re-called the multiplex PCR reads, giving one row per CDR3 protein. The top ten clones hold under 7.5% of a sample with around 600,000 distinct CDR3 sequences, around 14% of them seen once. This sample was included in a study of T cells in Graves' hyperthyroidism and ophthalmopathy.

The sequence derives from a woman aged 30 to 39 with Graves' hyperthyroidism. The rearrangement joins TRBV7-9 to TRBJ2-4; no reliable D call. Sequencing was done on a sample of blood. As DNA, the CDR3 is TGTGCCAGCAGCTCCCGTAAAGACATTCAGTACTTC. This translates into CASSSRKDIQYF.